The source of this T cell receptor beta chain is a study of breast tumors, draining lymph nodes, adjacent tissues. The study's findings and limits: Tumors had less TCR diversity than lymph nodes, more than nontumor tissue.

A single record per CDR3 protein comes from TCRdb applying MiXCR to the multiplex PCR reads. This table holds roughly 14,000 distinct CDR3 sequences, around 53% found once. As for this clonotype: Its antigen is currently unknown.

This CDR3 has 15 residues. V lost 5 bases and J lost 3, with 11 bases in between. Germline-derived CDR1 and CDR2 are LNHDA and SQIVND (reference sequence). The V call is TRBV19, the J call TRBJ1-6; D is possibly TRBD1 (5 bases). Sequencing was performed on tumor-adjacent breast tissue. The clonotype originates from a female donor with breast cancer. Some clones in this sample may be carry-over from other donors' samples. The DNA of the CDR3 is TGTGCCAGTAGTGCCTCCGGGGGCTATAATTCACCCCTCCACTTT. It encodes CASSASGGYNSPLHF.